A selection of T cell receptor beta chains follows, all from one sample in a study of cytomegalovirus exposure and HLA in healthy donors. Profiled with immunoSEQ multiplex PCR; TCRdb holds only in-frame clones, not every one. The table includes fewer than 200,000 clones, around 77% detected once. Sample: PBMCs. The source is a man in his fifties or sixties in good health and CMV-seronegative. Each CDR3 is given without its conserved first and last residue. Each record gives: clone size, V gene, CDR3 protein. Only some rows state a clone size, as once, few, many or a class for expanded clones.

>few|TRBV19
ASSIDGGGGTEAF
>.|TRBV9
ASSEGLAGGTDTQY
>.|TRBV6-5
ASSYEGMNTEAF
>.|TRBV4-2
ASSQVRASVSYEQY
>.|TRBV7-2
ASSLDKQGFGGYT
>.|TRBV5-6
ASSLNRGLTEAF
>.|TRBV27
ASSPGQGLLTGNTIY
>once|TRBV5-6
ASSLGQSNYGYT
>.|TRBV15
ATSRDRGGETQY
>many|TRBV29-1
SVDGGVVNTEAF
>.|TRBV9
ASSVQANTGELF
>once|TRBV6-5
ASRQGPSYEQY
>.|TRBV9
ASSPRGVPGGAYGYT
>.|TRBV27
ASSFSGGANEQY